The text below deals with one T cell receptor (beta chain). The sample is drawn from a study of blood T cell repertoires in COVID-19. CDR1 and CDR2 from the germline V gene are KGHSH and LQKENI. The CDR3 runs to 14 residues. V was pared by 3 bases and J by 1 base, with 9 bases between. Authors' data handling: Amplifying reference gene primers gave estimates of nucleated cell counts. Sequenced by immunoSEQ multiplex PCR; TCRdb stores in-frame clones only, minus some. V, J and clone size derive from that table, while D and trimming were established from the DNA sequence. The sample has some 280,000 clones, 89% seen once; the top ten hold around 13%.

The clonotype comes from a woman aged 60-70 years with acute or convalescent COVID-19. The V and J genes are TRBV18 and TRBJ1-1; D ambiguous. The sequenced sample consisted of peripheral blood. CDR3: CASSPPRGNTEAFF. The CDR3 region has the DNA TGTGCCAGCTCACCCCCTCGGGGGAACACTGAAGCTTTCTTT.